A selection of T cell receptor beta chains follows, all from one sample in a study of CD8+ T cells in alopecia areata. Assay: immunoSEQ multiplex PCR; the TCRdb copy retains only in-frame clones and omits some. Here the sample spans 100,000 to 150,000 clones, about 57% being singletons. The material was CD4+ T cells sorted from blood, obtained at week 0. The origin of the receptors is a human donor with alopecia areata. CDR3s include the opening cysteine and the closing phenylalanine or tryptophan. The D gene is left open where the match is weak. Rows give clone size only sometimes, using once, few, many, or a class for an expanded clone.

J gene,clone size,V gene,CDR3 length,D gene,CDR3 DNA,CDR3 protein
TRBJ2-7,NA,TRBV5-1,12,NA,TGCGCCAGCAGCTTCGGGAACTACGAGCAGTACTTC,CASSFGNYEQYF
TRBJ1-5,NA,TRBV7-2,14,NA,TGTGCCAGCAGCTTATCCGGGACAAGGCAGCCCCAGCATTTT,CASSLSGTRQPQHF
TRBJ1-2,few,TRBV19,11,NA,TGTGCCAGTAGGGACAACTATGGCTACACCTTC,CASRDNYGYTF
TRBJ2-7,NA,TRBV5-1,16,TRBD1,TGCGCCAGCAGCCTCCAATCCGGGACAGGGGTCTACGAGCAGTACTTC,CASSLQSGTGVYEQYF
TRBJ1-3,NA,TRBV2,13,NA,TGTGCCAGCAGCGTTGACAGAGGAAACACCATATATTTT,CASSVDRGNTIYF
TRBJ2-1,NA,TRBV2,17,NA,TGTGCCAGCACGGCAGGGTTGACGATTAGCTCCTACAATGAGCAGTTCTTC,CASTAGLTISSYNEQFF
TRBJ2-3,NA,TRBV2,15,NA,TGTGCCAGCAGTGAACTAACTGGGGTAATAGATACGCAGTATTTT,CASSELTGVIDTQYF
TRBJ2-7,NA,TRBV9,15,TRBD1,TGTGCCAGCAGCGTCCGGACAGGGACCCCTGACGAGCAGTACTTC,CASSVRTGTPDEQYF
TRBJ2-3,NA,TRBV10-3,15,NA,TGTGCCATCAGTGCACGGGGGGCCAGGACAGATACGCAGTATTTT,CAISARGARTDTQYF
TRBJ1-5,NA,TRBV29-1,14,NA,TGCAGCGTGACAGTTACTAACTCCGATCAGCCCCAGCATTTT,CSVTVTNSDQPQHF